The 24 T cell receptor beta chains presented below share a single source sample, sequenced in a study of cytomegalovirus exposure and HLA in healthy donors (dated by TCRdb to about 2017). Library preparation used the immunoSEQ multiplex PCR assay. The multiplex PCR relied on a mix of 60 forward primers for TCR Vbeta segments and 13 reverse primers for TCR Jbeta segments. TCRdb stores this immuneACCESS table with in-frame sequences only. Part of the clones is absent; in the studies checked, under half of the shortfall reflects unresolved V genes, and no reason is known for the rest. A total of about 100,000 clones appear in this sample, over 65% of them only once. Under 0.8% of the sample is taken by the ten largest. What was sequenced was PBMCs. These receptors all come from a woman aged 55-70 years in good health and CMV-seronegative.

This clone was picked up a small number of times. This chain joins TRBV27 and TRBJ1-5; 7 nucleotides agree with TRBD1. V was pared by 8 bases and J by 5 bases, with 9 bases of the junction left unmatched. Germline assignment: CDR1 MNHEY and CDR2 SMNVEV (reference sequence). There are 14 residues in the CDR3. The CDR3 DNA is TGTGCCAGCGGTAACCGGGACAGAGATCAGCCCCAGCATTTT. It yields the protein CASGNRDRDQPQHF.

The V and J genes are TRBV10-3 and TRBJ2-7; D is undetermined. From germline, CDR1 is ENHRY and CDR2 SYGVKD. Trimming stripped 3 bases from V and 0 bases from J, with 12 bases between. The CDR3 sequence is 15 residues long. The CDR3 sequence is CAISDNSAFSYEQYF. The CDR3 DNA follows: TGTGCCATCAGTGACAACTCCGCCTTCTCCTACGAGCAGTACTTC.

This clone was recorded once. V is TRBV7-2 and J is TRBJ2-3, with 8 nucleotides matching TRBD2. The CDR3 runs to 16 residues. With V trimmed by 1 base and J by 0 bases, 3 bases remained unmatched. Germline assignment: CDR1 SGHTA and CDR2 FQGNSA. The CDR3 sequence: CASSLELAVSTDTQYF. CDR3 nucleotide sequence: TGTGCCAGCAGCTTAGAACTAGCGGTTAGCACAGATACGCAGTATTTT.

The rearrangement links TRBV7-9 to TRBJ2-5; D remains ambiguous. In germline, CDR1 is SEHNR, CDR2 FQNEAQ (reference sequence). The CDR3 sequence is 14 residues long. Deletions cut 5 bases from V and 5 bases from J, with 15 bases between. The CDR3 here is CASSPLATRETQYF. The CDR3 DNA reads TGTGCCAGCAGCCCGCTGGCGACACGGGAGACCCAGTACTTC.

The CDR3 DNA reads TGTGCCAGCAGCGGGGTGGGGCCATCGGGTGAAAAACTGTTTTTT. The encoded protein is CASSGVGPSGEKLFF. The genes are TRBV7-9 and TRBJ1-4; tentatively, D is TRBD1 (5 bases). The CDR3 sequence is 15 residues long. Trimming stripped 5 bases from V and 7 bases from J, with 17 bases between. Germline V CDR1 and CDR2: SEHNR, FQNEAQ (reference sequence).

This clone was picked up one time. J is TRBJ1-3 and V is TRBV7-9; D remains ambiguous. The CDR3 is 11 residues long. The germline V and J ends were trimmed by 10 bases and 4 bases, with 8 bases remaining between them. The germline V gene has CDR1 SEHNR and CDR2 FQNEAQ (reference sequence). The CDR3 sequence: CAIGGGNTIYF. The CDR3 DNA reads TGTGCCATAGGCGGGGGAAACACCATATATTTT.

J is TRBJ2-7 and V is TRBV5-6; the D gene is possibly TRBD2 (5 bases). Germline loops: CDR1 SGHDT, CDR2 YYEEEE. The CDR3 is 14 amino acids. The V end lost 2 bases, the J end lost 3 bases, and 12 bases lay between the germline ends. In DNA form, the CDR3 reads TGTGCCAGCAGCTTAGGAGGCCTAAACTACGAGCAGTACTTC. Translated, it gives CASSLGGLNYEQYF.

The rearrangement uses TRBV2 and TRBJ1-2, with TRBD1 identical over 9 bases. J was trimmed by 8 bases and V by 5 bases; bases with no gene match: 6. This CDR3 spans 13 amino acids. Per germline, CDR1 SNHLY and CDR2 FYNNEI. This CDR3 is CASSLDRGRGYTF. DNA of the CDR3: TGTGCCAGCAGTTTGGACAGGGGCAGAGGCTACACCTTC. Looking up the rest from reference TRBV2 and TRBJ1-2 gives the full variable domain: EPEVTQTPSHQVTQMGQEVILRCVPISNHLYFYWYRQILGQKVEFLVSFYNNEISEKSEIFDDQFSVERPDGSNFTLKIRSTKLEDSAMYFCASSLDRGRGYTFGSGTRLTVV.

The chain is built from TRBV7-9 and TRBJ2-3; 7 bases map to TRBD2. The ends lost 0 bases at V and 0 bases at J; junction bases unmatched: 0. This CDR3 is 15 amino acids long. Germline CDR1 and CDR2: SEHNR and FQNEAQ (reference sequence). CDR3 protein: CASSLAGGSTDTQYF. The CDR3 nucleotides are TGTGCCAGCAGCTTAGCGGGAGGGAGCACAGATACGCAGTATTTT. Full variable domain (remainder filled in from reference TRBV7-9 and TRBJ2-3): DTGVSQNPRHKITKRGQNVTFRCDPISEHNRLYWYRQTLGQGPEFLTYFQNEAQLEKSRLLSDRFSAERPKGSFSTLEIQRTEQGDSAMYLCASSLAGGSTDTQYFGPGTRLTVL.

The chain has TRBV29-1 and TRBJ2-1; D is uncertain. Trimming left V 4 bases short and J 4 bases short, with 5 bases between. The CDR3 loop spans 11 amino acids. Germline V gene data show CDR1 as SQVTM and CDR2 as ANQGSEA. Written as DNA, the CDR3 is TGCAGCGTTGGACTGTACAATGAGCAGTTCTTC. Protein sequence: CSVGLYNEQFF.

To note about this clone: Germline and junction disagree at one end, which may indicate a read error. The chain links TRBV7-9 to TRBJ1-3, with D perhaps TRBD1 (5 bases). The CDR3 has 13 residues. Germline CDR1 is SEHNR and CDR2 is FQNEAQ (reference sequence). The CDR3 nucleotides are TGTGCCAGCAGCCGGTCACGTGGGGCGCGCGGCTCTTTT. The encoded protein is CASSRSRGARGSF.

V and J are TRBV2 and TRBJ1-5, with TRBD1 as a possible D gene (6 bases). Germline values: CDR1 SNHLY, CDR2 FYNNEI. There are 13 residues in the CDR3. Trimming pared 4 bases from V and 6 bases from J, leaving 10 bases between. Here the CDR3 reads CASSVRGGQPQHF. CDR3 DNA sequence: TGTGCCAGCAGTGTCAGGGGCGGTCAGCCCCAGCATTTT. The variable domain in full, completed from reference TRBV2 and TRBJ1-5, reads EPEVTQTPSHQVTQMGQEVILRCVPISNHLYFYWYRQILGQKVEFLVSFYNNEISEKSEIFDDQFSVERPDGSNFTLKIRSTKLEDSAMYFCASSVRGGQPQHFGDGTRLSIL.

The rearrangement joins TRBV19 to TRBJ1-2, with D possibly matching TRBD1 (6 bases). The CDR3 runs 13 residues. Trimming took 5 bases from V and 7 from J, leaving 14 bases between them. Germline CDR1 reads LNHDA; CDR2 reads SQIVND (reference sequence). In nucleotides, the CDR3 is TGTGCCAGTAGTCCCAAGGGGGATCGTGGCTACACCTTC. This gives the protein CASSPKGDRGYTF. Drawing the rest from reference TRBV19 and TRBJ1-2, the complete variable domain is DGGITQSPKYLFRKEGQNVTLSCEQNLNHDAMYWYRQDPGQGLRLIYYSQIVNDFQKGDIAEGYSVSREKKESFPLTVTSAQKNPTAFYLCASSPKGDRGYTFGSGTRLTVV.

The table lists this clone with a few counts. CDR3 bases: TGCGCCAGCAGCCATGACCGGGACAGGGACGGTGAAGCTTTCTTT. Amino acid sequence: CASSHDRDRDGEAFF. The chain is built from TRBV4-1 and TRBJ1-1, with TRBD1 matching over 9 bases. The germline V gene encodes CDR1 MGHRA and CDR2 YSYEKL. After removal of 3 bases from V and 7 bases from J, the junction contained 9 bases not matched to a gene. The CDR3 covers 15 residues.

This chain joins TRBV28 and TRBJ2-5; D gene unclear. The CDR3 contains 13 residues. The V gene's germline CDR1 is MDHEN and CDR2 SYDVKM. The V and J ends lost 3 bases and 1 base respectively, with 6 bases between them. The CDR3 sequence: CASSFLGQETQYF. The CDR3 nucleotides read TGTGCCAGCAGTTTTCTAGGCCAAGAGACCCAGTACTTC.

The DNA of the CDR3 is TGCGCCAGCAGCTTGGCCCCGACTAGCGGGACTTACGAGCAGTACTTC. It translates to CASSLAPTSGTYEQYF. V gene TRBV5-1 combines with J gene TRBJ2-7; TRBD2 matches at 11 bases. V gave up 0 bases and J gave up 4 bases; unmatched junction bases: 6. Germline V gene data show CDR1 as SGHRS and CDR2 as YFSETQ. The CDR3 sequence is 16 residues long.

This rearrangement joins TRBV9 to TRBJ2-1; D perhaps matches TRBD1 (7 bases). Trimming took 3 bases from V and 6 from J, leaving 19 bases between them. This CDR3 comprises 16 residues. Germline assignment: CDR1 SGDLS and CDR2 YYNGEE. DNA for the CDR3: TGTGCCAGCAGCGCCGGAGGACAGGCGGGACGCAATGAGCAGTTCTTC. Translation: CASSAGGQAGRNEQFF.

J is TRBJ1-2 and V is TRBV7-2; TRBD1 agrees at 7 bases. The CDR3 is 16 amino acids. V lost 1 base, J lost 4 bases, and 9 bases stayed unmatched. The germline V gene has CDR1 SGHTA and CDR2 FQGNSA. The CDR3 region is CASSLGTGPAGYGYTF. The CDR3 coding sequence is TGTGCCAGCAGCTTAGGGACAGGCCCTGCTGGCTATGGCTACACCTTC.

V is TRBV6-5 and J is TRBJ1-2; D gene uncertain. The CDR3 is 16 residues long. Germline CDR1 is MNHEY and CDR2 is SVGAGI. Trimming pared 0 bases from V and 1 base from J, leaving 12 bases between. The CDR3 is CASSYSKARFNYGYTF. In DNA form, the CDR3 reads TGTGCCAGCAGTTACTCGAAGGCCAGGTTTAACTATGGCTACACCTTC.

The V gene is TRBV10-3, the J gene TRBJ2-7; 14 bases agree with TRBD2. V was pared by 4 bases and J by 3 bases, with 2 bases of the junction left unmatched. Germline V gene lookup returns CDR1 ENHRY and CDR2 SYGVKD. The CDR3 length is 15 residues. This chain's CDR3 is CAISGTSGGSYEQYF. The CDR3 DNA reads TGTGCCATCAGTGGGACTAGCGGGGGGAGCTACGAGCAGTACTTC.

The chain is built from TRBV30 and TRBJ2-7, with TRBD1 matching 10 bases. The CDR3 has 22 residues. V was clipped by 3 bases and J by 3 bases; unmatched bases: 29. Germline V gives CDR1 GTSNPN, CDR2 SVGIG (reference sequence). The CDR3 DNA is TGTGCCTGGAGCACCGGGACAGGGGCGCCTGTGCGTGTAGCGGGAATCTTCTACGAGCAGTACTTC. This codes for CAWSTGTGAPVRVAGIFYEQYF.

The chain is built from TRBV23-1 and TRBJ2-1, with TRBD2 as a possible D gene (5 bases). TRBV23-1 has ORF status, its function being uncertain. V was trimmed by 9 bases and J by 4 bases, leaving 16 bases between them. The CDR3 has 14 amino acids. CDR3 bases: TGCGCCAGGCACGAGGGAGAGGGATACAATGAGCAGTTCTTC. Translated: CARHEGEGYNEQFF.

This clone was observed a single time. This sequence joins TRBV6-7 and TRBJ2-7, with a tentative D call TRBD1 (5 bases). TRBV6-7 carries the ORF label, with uncertain function. The ends were cut back, 8 bases at V and 1 base at J, with 21 bases in the middle. This CDR3 region has 16 residues. The CDR3 nucleotides read TGTGCCAGCCGGCGCCATCGACAGAAACCTTCCTACGAGCAGTACTTC. This gives the protein CASRRHRQKPSYEQYF.

The chain joins TRBV7-2 to TRBJ2-6; D possibly corresponds to TRBD1 (5 bases). V shed 2 bases and J shed 2 bases, with 10 bases lying between them. Germline V gives CDR1 SGHTA, CDR2 FQGNSA. This CDR3 has 16 amino acids. In DNA form, the CDR3 reads TGTGCCAGCAGCTTAACAGGAACAACTGGGGCCAACGTCCTGACTTTC. It specifies CASSLTGTTGANVLTF.